Listed below are T cell receptor beta chains from one sample, sequenced in a study of shared clonotypes between healthy human individuals. TCRdb keeps only in-frame clones here, not all; method: immunoSEQ multiplex PCR. The sample lists 1,500,000 or so clones, around 97% occurring once. Sequenced material: naive CD4+ T cells sorted from blood. Receptors were obtained from a man younger than 40 in good health. Both conserved end residues are part of each CDR3. Fields, in order: V gene, D gene, J gene, clone size, CDR3 protein, CDR3 DNA. The D gene is left open where the match is weak. Clone size is not always given. Where it is, it says once, few, many or a class for expanded clones.

V gene: TRBV5-1
D gene: TRBD2
J gene: TRBJ2-5
clone size: .
CDR3 protein: CASGGLAGAFQETQYF
CDR3 DNA: TGCGCCAGCGGCGGACTAGCGGGAGCTTTCCAAGAGACCCAGTACTTC

V gene: TRBV10-3
D gene: .
J gene: TRBJ2-6
clone size: once
CDR3 protein: CAISGAQSGANVLTF
CDR3 DNA: TGTGCCATCAGCGGAGCGCAGTCTGGGGCCAACGTCCTGACTTTC

V gene: TRBV5-4
D gene: TRBD2
J gene: TRBJ2-5
clone size: once
CDR3 protein: CASSPTSGRQETQYF
CDR3 DNA: TGTGCCAGCAGCCCGACTAGCGGGAGGCAAGAGACCCAGTACTTC

V gene: TRBV15
D gene: TRBD2
J gene: TRBJ2-5
clone size: .
CDR3 protein: CATSRYDSGGKGETQYF
CDR3 DNA: TGTGCCACCAGCAGATACGACTCGGGGGGGAAAGGAGAGACCCAGTACTTC

V gene: TRBV13
D gene: TRBD2
J gene: TRBJ2-5
clone size: .
CDR3 protein: CASSLGVGRPAETQYF
CDR3 DNA: TGTGCCAGCAGCTTAGGAGTCGGGAGGCCTGCGGAGACCCAGTACTTC

V gene: TRBV27
D gene: .
J gene: TRBJ2-1
clone size: .
CDR3 protein: CASSLSPSKQPRQQFF
CDR3 DNA: TGTGCCAGCAGTTTAAGTCCTTCGAAACAACCCCGGCAACAGTTCTTC

V gene: TRBV9
D gene: .
J gene: TRBJ1-2
clone size: .
CDR3 protein: CASSVDTGNYGYTF
CDR3 DNA: TGTGCCAGCAGCGTAGATACTGGGAACTATGGCTACACCTTC

V gene: TRBV7-7
D gene: TRBD1
J gene: TRBJ1-4
clone size: .
CDR3 protein: CASSLSGQGNEKLFF
CDR3 DNA: TGTGCCAGCAGCTTATCGGGACAGGGTAATGAAAAACTGTTTTTT

V gene: TRBV19
D gene: .
J gene: TRBJ1-5
clone size: .
CDR3 protein: CASSIRKGLSQWSNQPQHF
CDR3 DNA: TGTGCCAGTAGTATCAGGAAAGGGCTAAGCCAATGGAGCAATCAGCCCCAGCATTTT

V gene: TRBV6-5
D gene: .
J gene: TRBJ2-3
clone size: .
CDR3 protein: CASNQGDTDTQYF
CDR3 DNA: TGTGCCAGCAACCAGGGAGACACAGATACGCAGTATTTT

V gene: TRBV10-1
D gene: .
J gene: TRBJ2-5
clone size: .
CDR3 protein: CARHSRRKKETQYF
CDR3 DNA: TGCGCCAGGCACTCAAGACGGAAGAAGGAGACCCAGTACTTC

V gene: TRBV9
D gene: .
J gene: TRBJ2-3
clone size: .
CDR3 protein: CASSVESGLGGDTQYF
CDR3 DNA: TGTGCCAGCAGCGTAGAGTCAGGACTAGGGGGTGATACGCAGTATTTT

V gene: TRBV5-1
D gene: TRBD2
J gene: TRBJ2-1
clone size: .
CDR3 protein: CASSPGTSGTYNEQFF
CDR3 DNA: TGCGCCAGCAGCCCTGGGACTAGCGGGACCTACAATGAGCAGTTCTTC

V gene: TRBV5-1
D gene: TRBD1
J gene: TRBJ2-7
clone size: .
CDR3 protein: CASSLGTGLSEQYF
CDR3 DNA: TGCGCCAGCAGCTTGGGGACAGGGCTCTCCGAGCAGTACTTC

V gene: TRBV6-4
D gene: TRBD1
J gene: TRBJ2-3
clone size: .
CDR3 protein: CASSPRTLRTGPDTQYF
CDR3 DNA: TGTGCCAGCAGTCCCCGCACACTTAGGACAGGGCCAGATACGCAGTATTTT

V gene: TRBV11-2
D gene: .
J gene: TRBJ2-2
clone size: .
CDR3 protein: CASSLAFSSRYTGELFF
CDR3 DNA: TGTGCCAGCAGCTTAGCATTCTCGTCTCGATACACCGGGGAGCTGTTTTTT

V gene: TRBV19
D gene: .
J gene: TRBJ2-2
clone size: .
CDR3 protein: CAGETGGELFF
CDR3 DNA: TGTGCCGGAGAGACTGGCGGGGAGCTGTTTTTT

V gene: TRBV2
D gene: TRBD2
J gene: TRBJ2-7
clone size: .
CDR3 protein: CATQRGEGPGSYEQYF
CDR3 DNA: TGTGCCACCCAGCGGGGGGAGGGCCCCGGCTCCTACGAGCAGTACTTC

V gene: TRBV5-1
D gene: .
J gene: TRBJ1-4
clone size: once
CDR3 protein: CASSSRGPNEKLFF
CDR3 DNA: TGCGCCAGCAGTTCCAGGGGCCCTAATGAAAAACTGTTTTTT

V gene: TRBV5-1
D gene: .
J gene: TRBJ1-1
clone size: .
CDR3 protein: CASSPDRTTTEAFF
CDR3 DNA: TGCGCCAGCAGCCCGGACAGAACGACCACTGAAGCTTTCTTT

V gene: TRBV4-1
D gene: TRBD1
J gene: TRBJ1-4
clone size: .
CDR3 protein: CASSQGVDRDDEKLFF
CDR3 DNA: TGCGCCAGCAGCCAAGGGGTAGACAGGGACGATGAAAAACTGTTTTTT

V gene: TRBV13
D gene: .
J gene: TRBJ2-4
clone size: .
CDR3 protein: CASSSGAPPRYF
CDR3 DNA: TGTGCCAGCAGCTCCGGGGCCCCACCGAGGTACTTC